The following is a T cell receptor (beta chain) sequence with its context. As yet, its antigen is unknown. This entry comes from a study of cytomegalovirus exposure and HLA in healthy donors. For the study at large: Genetic ancestry analysis placed 75% to 85% of the 400 or so donors that were genotyped in the Caucasian-associated cluster. Study conclusions and caveats: Several V segments, TRBV6-2 and TRBV6-3 among them, could not be told apart and were dropped.

V was clipped by 1 base and J by 11 bases, with 8 bases between them. This CDR3 has 11 residues. The V gene's germline CDR1 is SNHLY and CDR2 FYNNEI. PCR primers comprised 60 Vbeta and 13 Jbeta primers. Here immunoSEQ multiplex PCR was the method, and the copy in TCRdb shows in-frame clones only, minus some. Found here are roughly 100,000 clones, about 76% of them singletons; the top ten hold around 5.8%. This clonotype was sampled from a woman between 50 and 59 years old in good health and CMV-seropositive. Sequences were obtained from PBMCs. This chain connects TRBV2 to TRBJ2-5, with D unresolved. This chain's CDR3 is CASSEGSGQYF. The DNA of the CDR3 is TGTGCCAGCAGTGAAGGCTCAGGACAGTACTTC.